Listed here is a single T cell receptor (beta chain). This clonotype was counted ten times or more. Its specific antigen is unknown. Base qualities are not recorded, but no much larger clone differs from it by a single base. The protocol used for the library was multiplex PCR. Sequencer: Illumina HiSeq 2500. TCRbeta libraries were built by three rounds of nested PCR using primers (Table S4), following protocols modified from ARM-PCR. Before sequencing, PCR products in the 200-500 bp range were cut out of the gel and cleaned up using the QIAquick gel extraction kit. Processing in the source paper ran as follows. Reads were cleaned with Trimmomatic, merged with FLASH into complete CDR3 sequences, and assigned to V(D)J germline segments with MiTCR. Clonal diversity was calculated as the inverse Simpson's index using VDJtools. In-frame sequences without a premature stop codon were defined as productive reads. TCRdb reprocessing: public reads trimmed at Q25 with fastp, clones called with MiXCR, in-frame beta chains kept. Rows are combined by CDR3 protein, so each entry shows the most common genes and DNA. In this record, the V and J calls reflect TCRdb's handling and not the investigators' own analysis. Present in this sample are around 120,000 distinct CDR3 sequences, 66% of which were seen just once. In total, the top ten clones hold more than 10% of the sample.

This sample was taken from a study of tumor and adjacent non-tumor tissue in lung cancer (dated by TCRdb to the late 2010s). Broadly, across the study: Of the cohort, over 9 patients had adenocarcinoma, 2 had squamous cell carcinoma and 1 had small cell lung cancer. Ages among the roughly 15 patients ranged from roughly 30 to 85 years, there were around ten men and 5 women, and disease was at TNM stage I to III. Sequencing generated a total of 125,075,908 productive TCRbeta reads, averaging roughly 4.4 million reads per sample. TCRbeta CDR3 sequencing was performed on fewer than 35 paired specimens, with one tumor sample and one normal lung sample collected per patient. Bulk TCRbeta repertoires were compared between lung tumor tissue and matched distant non-tumor lung tissue obtained from approximately 15 lung cancer patients. Study-level results and caveats: Younger patients had significantly higher TCR diversity, and higher tumor TCR diversity was associated with shorter overall and disease-free survival. Only approximately 14 patients were included in the cohort, and the need for larger samples and more detailed clinical data was noted by the authors. Neither the sequencing platform nor unique molecular identifiers are named or mentioned anywhere in the methods. The top 100 clones made up a significantly larger cumulative share of the repertoire in normal lung than in tumor tissue. Tumor tissue showed significantly greater TCR diversity (inverse Simpson) than normal lung tissue (roughly 430 vs 170, P = 0.0075, Mann-Whitney U test). Because peripheral blood was not sequenced, the blood TCRbeta repertoires of the lung cancer patients in the study went unexamined.

RNA was isolated from bulk unsorted tissue, and RNA quality was assessed with a NanoDrop ND-1000 and an Agilent 2100. All donors had newly diagnosed lung cancer, had not received prior chemotherapy, and were admitted for thoracic surgery in China between August and November 2014. Patients who had received previous radiotherapy or chemotherapy, or who had another concurrent cancer, were excluded from the study. Surgical tissue pieces of about 1-2.3 cm3 were preserved in RNAlater solution and stored at -80 °C until use. V is pared back by 0 bases and J by 6 bases, with 17 bases lying between the germline termini. Sequences MGHRA (CDR1) and YSYEKL (CDR2) are obtained from the germline V gene. The CDR3 has 16 amino acids, counting the end cysteine and phenylalanine. Only the CDR3 DNA stays, 48 bases, in frame from base 1.

The sequence came from a man aged 30 to 45 with non-small cell lung cancer. Input material: lung tumor tissue. In this chain, TRBV4-1 is recombined with TRBJ1-1; TRBD1 is a weak D gene call, 5 bases matching. The nucleotide sequence is TGCGCCAGCAGCCAAGATCTGGCCAGGGTGTCGGCTGAAGCTTTCTTT. This gives the protein CASSQDLARVSAEAFF.